This TCR beta chain originates from a study of post-analysis software for immune sequencing data. In the study overall: Progressive-relapsing, secondary progressive and relapsing-remitting multiple sclerosis were among the disease courses included. Study-wide points: Strong co-clustering by F measure was seen for same-batch samples. Multiple sclerosis patients had significantly lower normalized Chao1 diversity than controls. Four or five TRBV segments were more frequent in patients than controls; TRBV5-6, TRBV5-1 and TRBV20-1 belonged to this group.

CDR3 length: 14 amino acids. V was pared by 6 bases and J by 13 bases, with 19 bases between. Notes on this clonotype: Antigen unknown.

TCR beta cDNA libraries included unique molecular identifiers. Researchers reported about 500,000 cDNA molecules coming from about 0.98 to 11 million T cells. TCRdb recomputed calls from the PCR reads with MiXCR, one row per CDR3 protein. The data hold hundreds of thousands of distinct CDR3 sequences, with about 60% observed a single time. Source material: blood. The V gene is TRBV12-3 or TRBV12-4, the J gene TRBJ1-6; a weak D match, TRBD1 (5 bases). This TCR was recovered from a girl aged 2-10 years with multiple sclerosis. CDR3 coding DNA: TGTGCCAGCAGCCAAACCGAACAGGTTGGCCCCCTCCACTTT. Encoded protein: CASSQTEQVGPLHF.